The rows below give T cell receptor beta chains drawn from one sample of a study of T-cell memory formation after mild COVID-19. TCRdb re-derived calls from the 5' RACE reads in MiXCR, one entry per CDR3 protein. The table lists about 320,000 distinct CDR3 sequences, about 13% of them singletons. The sample was PBMCs or a T cell subset sorted from them (not recorded which). These TCRs come from a man between 18 and 29 years old who had mild COVID-19 (a few samples of this study predate the infection). Cell type and time point are not known. CDR3s include the opening cysteine and the closing phenylalanine or tryptophan. A D gene is named only where the DNA matches it firmly. Size is stated for part of the rows, as once, few or many counts, or as a class when the clone is expanded.

abundance	j_gene	d_gene	v_gene	CDR3aa	CDR3nt
few	TRBJ2-4	TRBD2	TRBV5-1	CASSSGTDNIQYF	TGCGCCAGCAGCAGCGGGACCGACAACATTCAGTACTTC
many	TRBJ1-4	NA	TRBV7-2	CASSLQINEKLFF	TGTGCCAGCAGCCTACAGATTAATGAAAAACTGTTTTTT
NA	TRBJ1-2	TRBD1	TRBV7-9	CASSLHRGQGYGYTF	TGTGCCAGCAGCCTTCACAGGGGGCAGGGGTATGGCTACACCTTC
NA	TRBJ2-1	NA	TRBV6-2/TRBV6-3	CASSYRKYNEQFF	TGTGCCAGCAGTTACCGCAAATACAATGAGCAGTTCTTC
NA	TRBJ1-6	NA	TRBV7-9	CASSGGGFNSPLHF	TGTGCCAGCAGTGGTGGGGGATTTAATTCACCCCTCCACTTT
many	TRBJ2-3	NA	TRBV7-7	CASSSATSKDTQYF	TGTGCTAGCAGCTCGGCCACTAGCAAAGATACGCAGTATTTT
many	TRBJ2-1	NA	TRBV7-2	CASIDRSSYNEQFF	TGTGCCAGCATCGATAGGAGCTCCTACAATGAGCAGTTCTTC
few	TRBJ1-4	NA	TRBV2	CASSNQGATNEKLFF	TGTGCCAGCAGTAACCAGGGAGCAACTAATGAAAAACTGTTTTTT
few	TRBJ2-1	NA	TRBV5-1	CASSLEAGKFF	TGCGCCAGCAGCTTGGAAGCAGGGAAGTTCTTC
many	TRBJ2-3	TRBD2	TRBV7-6	CASSLSGLATDTQYF	TGTGCCAGCAGCTTATCCGGACTAGCCACAGATACGCAGTATTTT
few	TRBJ2-5	TRBD1	TRBV6-1	CASRNRGQETQYF	TGTGCCAGCAGAAACAGGGGCCAAGAGACCCAGTACTTC
NA	TRBJ2-7	TRBD2	TRBV12-3/TRBV12-4	CASSLGSGGRNYEQYF	TGTGCCAGCAGCCTTGGGTCGGGGGGACGTAACTACGAGCAGTACTTC
few	TRBJ1-2	NA	TRBV7-2	CASTPWGVDYGYTF	TGTGCCAGCACCCCATGGGGGGTTGACTATGGCTACACCTTC
NA	TRBJ1-5	NA	TRBV7-9	CASSLVSGPGDQPQHF	TGTGCCAGCAGCTTAGTTTCCGGCCCCGGGGATCAGCCCCAGCATTTT
NA	TRBJ1-1	NA	TRBV7-2	CASSLVDYLGPEAFF	TGTGCCAGCAGCTTAGTCGATTACTTGGGCCCTGAAGCTTTCTTT
many	TRBJ2-1	TRBD1	TRBV20-1	CSAQPGQGYNEQFF	TGCAGTGCACAACCGGGACAGGGCTACAATGAGCAGTTCTTC
NA	TRBJ2-7	TRBD2	TRBV12-3/TRBV12-4	CASRPSGASYEQYF	TGTGCCAGCAGGCCTAGCGGGGCGTCCTACGAGCAGTACTTC
few	TRBJ2-1	TRBD2	TRBV7-9	CASRQSGGAYNEQFF	TGTGCCAGCAGACAGAGCGGGGGGGCTTACAATGAGCAGTTCTTC
few	TRBJ2-7	NA	TRBV4-3	CASSQDGAGRRSEQYF	TGCGCCAGCAGCCAAGATGGGGCAGGCCGGAGGAGCGAGCAGTACTTC
many	TRBJ1-6	NA	TRBV5-1	CASSLGASYNSPLHF	TGCGCCAGCAGCTTGGGGGCGTCTTACAATTCACCCCTCCACTTT
NA	TRBJ1-2	NA	TRBV6-6	CASSHPEYSGYTF	TGTGCCAGCAGCCACCCCGAATACAGTGGCTACACCTTC
many	TRBJ1-1	NA	TRBV3-1	CASSQANTEAFF	TGTGCCAGCAGCCAAGCCAACACTGAAGCTTTCTTT
few	TRBJ2-3	NA	TRBV9	CASSVGGLRDTQYF	TGTGCCAGCAGCGTGGGGGGACTCCGAGATACGCAGTATTTT
few	TRBJ1-1	NA	TRBV12-3/TRBV12-4	CASSRTSLQGAFF	TGTGCCAGCAGCCGGACCTCCCTACAAGGAGCTTTCTTT
NA	TRBJ2-7	TRBD2	TRBV7-9	CASSLAGGEHEQYF	TGTGCCAGCAGCCTGGCGGGAGGGGAGCACGAGCAGTACTTC
few	TRBJ2-5	TRBD2	TRBV20-1	CSAFSGGLETQYF	TGCAGTGCTTTTAGCGGGGGGCTGGAGACCCAGTACTTC
few	TRBJ1-4	NA	TRBV20-1	CSAKGLSEKLFF	TGCAGTGCGAAGGGGCTTTCGGAAAAACTGTTTTTT
many	TRBJ2-1	NA	TRBV4-1	CASSQEAGRSGVNEQFF	TGCGCCAGCAGCCAAGAAGCCGGCAGATCAGGGGTCAATGAGCAGTTCTTC
few	TRBJ2-2	NA	TRBV4-3	CASSQATARGNGELFF	TGCGCCAGCAGCCAAGCAACCGCACGGGGGAACGGGGAGCTGTTTTTT
few	TRBJ2-5	NA	TRBV7-2	CASSFQLQETQYF	TGTGCCAGCAGCTTTCAGTTACAAGAGACCCAGTACTTC
NA	TRBJ1-1	TRBD1	TRBV7-8	CASSYPLGGENTEAFF	TGTGCCAGCAGCTACCCCCTAGGGGGCGAGAACACTGAAGCTTTCTTT
NA	TRBJ2-2	TRBD2	TRBV20-1	CSASRLARGTGELFF	TGCAGTGCTAGTCGACTAGCTCGAGGCACCGGGGAGCTGTTTTTT
few	TRBJ2-7	NA	TRBV21-1	CASSRQYF	TGTGCCAGCTCACGACAGTACTTC
few	TRBJ2-5	TRBD2	TRBV7-8	CASSFKAGYQETQYF	TGTGCCAGCAGCTTTAAAGCGGGGTACCAAGAGACCCAGTACTTC
NA	TRBJ1-2	TRBD1	TRBV7-2	CASSLPRDRGLGGYTF	TGTGCCAGCAGCTTACCACGGGACAGGGGTTTAGGTGGCTACACCTTC
NA	TRBJ2-5	TRBD1	TRBV5-1	CASSLGDSGQETQYF	TGCGCCAGCAGCTTAGGGGACAGTGGCCAAGAGACCCAGTACTTC
NA	TRBJ2-3	NA	TRBV30	CAWSGGDTQYF	TGTGCCTGGTCCGGGGGAGATACGCAGTATTTT
many	TRBJ2-7	TRBD2	TRBV4-2	CASSQIGGGRTSGYYEQYF	TGTGCCAGCAGCCAAATCGGGGGTGGCAGGACTAGCGGGTACTACGAGCAGTACTTC
NA	TRBJ2-1	TRBD2	TRBV18	CASSPGSGGNNEQFF	TGTGCCAGCTCACCCGGTAGCGGGGGGAACAATGAGCAGTTCTTC
few	TRBJ2-1	NA	TRBV4-1	CASSHKTGYEQFF	TGCGCCAGCAGTCACAAGACGGGCTATGAGCAGTTCTTC
NA	TRBJ1-2	NA	TRBV24-1	CATSAPGSGYTF	TGTGCCACCAGTGCCCCAGGGAGTGGCTACACCTTC
NA	TRBJ1-2	TRBD1	TRBV11-2	CASSFDRALGYTF	TGTGCCAGCAGCTTTGACAGGGCTTTAGGCTACACCTTC